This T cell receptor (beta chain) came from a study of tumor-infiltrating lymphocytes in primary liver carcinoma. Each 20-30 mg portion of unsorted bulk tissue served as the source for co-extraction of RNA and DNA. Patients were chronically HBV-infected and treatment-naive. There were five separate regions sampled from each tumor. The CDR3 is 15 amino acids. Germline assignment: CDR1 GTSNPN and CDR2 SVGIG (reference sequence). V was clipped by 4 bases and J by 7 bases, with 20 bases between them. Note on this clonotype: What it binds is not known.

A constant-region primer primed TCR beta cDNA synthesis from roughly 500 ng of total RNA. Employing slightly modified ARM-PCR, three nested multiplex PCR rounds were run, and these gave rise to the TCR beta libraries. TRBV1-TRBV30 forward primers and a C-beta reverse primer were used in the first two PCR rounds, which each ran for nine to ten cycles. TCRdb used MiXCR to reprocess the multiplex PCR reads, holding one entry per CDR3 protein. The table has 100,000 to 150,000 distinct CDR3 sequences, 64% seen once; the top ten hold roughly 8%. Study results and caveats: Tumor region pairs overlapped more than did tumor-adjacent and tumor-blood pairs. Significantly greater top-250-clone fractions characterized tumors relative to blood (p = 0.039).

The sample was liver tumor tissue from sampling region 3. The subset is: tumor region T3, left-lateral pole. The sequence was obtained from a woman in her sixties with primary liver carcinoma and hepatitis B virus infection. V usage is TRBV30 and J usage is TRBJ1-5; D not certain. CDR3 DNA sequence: TGTGCCTGGAAGCTGCCGCCACCAAAACCCCAGCCCCAGCATTTT. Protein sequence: CAWKLPPPKPQPQHF.